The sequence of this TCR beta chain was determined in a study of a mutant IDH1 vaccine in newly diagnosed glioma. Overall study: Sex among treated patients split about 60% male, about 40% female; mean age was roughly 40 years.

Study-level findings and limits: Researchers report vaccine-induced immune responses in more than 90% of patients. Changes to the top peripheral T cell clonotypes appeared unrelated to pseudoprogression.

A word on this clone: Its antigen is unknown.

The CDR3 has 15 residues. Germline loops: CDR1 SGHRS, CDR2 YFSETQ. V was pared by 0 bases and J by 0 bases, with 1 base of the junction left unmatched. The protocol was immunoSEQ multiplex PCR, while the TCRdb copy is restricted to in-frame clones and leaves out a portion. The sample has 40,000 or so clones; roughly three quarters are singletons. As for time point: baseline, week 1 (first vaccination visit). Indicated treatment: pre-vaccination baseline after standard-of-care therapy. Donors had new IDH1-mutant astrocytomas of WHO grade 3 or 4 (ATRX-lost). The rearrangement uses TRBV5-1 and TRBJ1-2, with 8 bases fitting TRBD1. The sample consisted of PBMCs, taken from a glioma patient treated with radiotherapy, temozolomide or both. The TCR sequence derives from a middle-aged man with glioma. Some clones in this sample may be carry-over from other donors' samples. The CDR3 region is CASSLGQGPNYGYTF. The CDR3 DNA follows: TGCGCCAGCAGCTTGGGACAGGGGCCTAACTATGGCTACACCTTC.